This is a list of T cell receptor beta chains from one sample in a study of monozygotic twins with inflammatory bowel disease. From its re-call of the 5' RACE reads, TCRdb lists each CDR3 protein once, without DNA. The sample totals more than 85,000 distinct CDR3 sequences. Sequenced material: blood. Source of these receptors: a human donor with ulcerative colitis or Crohn's disease, or a healthy co-twin of an affected twin (not recorded which). The CDR3 runs from the conserved cysteine through the conserved F or W.

TRBJ2-3 | TRBV19 | CASSIDGTGVTDTQYF
TRBJ2-1 | TRBV12-3/TRBV12-4 | CASSKRQEESNEQFF
TRBJ1-3 | TRBV7-9 | CASSLLRGGCGNTIYF
TRBJ1-3 | TRBV7-2 | CAGRDKRNTIYF
TRBJ1-4 | TRBV7-2 | CASSLQPNEKLFF
TRBJ2-2 | TRBV7-3 | CASSTGTGELFF
TRBJ1-4 | TRBV10-3 | CAISESKSEPNEKLFF
TRBJ2-5 | TRBV5-1 | CASSLAGTRAETQYF
TRBJ2-3 | TRBV6-6 | CASRRQGESDTQYF
TRBJ2-3 | TRBV10-3 | CAISESSSGTYTDTQYF
TRBJ2-1 | TRBV20-1 | CSARGGGLAGAYNEQFF
TRBJ2-3 | TRBV6-1 | CASRSGQGGRTQYF
TRBJ2-7 | TRBV2 | CASSRTGLLEQYF
TRBJ2-3 | TRBV10-2 | CASEGGAQPDTQYF
TRBJ2-2 | TRBV20-1 | CSASRDTGELFF
TRBJ2-7 | TRBV5-1 | CASSSSGGELYEQYF
TRBJ2-1 | TRBV29-1 | CSATWQGPDEQFF
TRBJ1-3 | TRBV6-5 | CASSYATAPGNTIYF
TRBJ1-1 | TRBV12-3/TRBV12-4 | CASSFRGLNTEAFF
TRBJ1-4 | TRBV5-1 | CASSWEGINEKLFF
TRBJ1-3 | TRBV7-6 | CASSLVEGGELTGNTIYF
TRBJ1-6 | TRBV7-9 | CASSMEQYNSPLHF
TRBJ2-2 | TRBV11-2 | CASSLEGDREDAGELFF
TRBJ2-1 | TRBV11-2 | CASSLDAVHNEQFF
TRBJ1-1 | TRBV29-1 | CSVEGGTGGRRTEAFF
TRBJ1-2 | TRBV6-5 | CASSTGTGHGYTF
TRBJ2-1 | TRBV5-5 | CASRPGQGRLGNEQFF
TRBJ1-4 | TRBV5-1 | CASSSGTEEEKLFF
TRBJ2-7 | TRBV4-3 | CASSETWQTTYEQYF
TRBJ2-7 | TRBV20-1 | CSADVAYEQYF
TRBJ1-6 | TRBV6-5 | CASSYSRQGGSPLHF
TRBJ1-1 | TRBV7-9 | CASSSQEGTEAFF
TRBJ1-2 | TRBV7-2 | CASSLAGQNYGYTF
TRBJ1-2 | TRBV5-5 | CASSPQGQNFYGYTF
TRBJ2-1 | TRBV4-2 | CASSQLDQGELAGGGEQFF
TRBJ2-7 | TRBV3-1 | CASSHSSFRGAYEQYF
TRBJ2-1 | TRBV29-1 | CSVGTSGGYNEQFF
TRBJ2-1 | TRBV12-3/TRBV12-4 | CASSPRRDYYNEQFF
TRBJ2-1 | TRBV20-1 | CSATRFEREVDEQFF
TRBJ2-4 | TRBV5-1 | CASSSGGWGLENIQYF
TRBJ1-1 | TRBV3-1 | CAKSTGWTEAFF
TRBJ2-1 | TRBV5-1 | CASSLGGAGNEQFF
TRBJ2-4 | TRBV7-9 | CASSSGPQRNIQYF
TRBJ2-3 | TRBV6-5 | CASSYGQGPADTQYF
TRBJ1-1 | TRBV7-2 | CASSQGAVTEAFF